The sequence of this T cell receptor (beta chain) was determined in a study of blood T cell repertoires in COVID-19. About the study: Both acute and convalescent COVID-19 samples were obtained from the United States, Italy and Spain. T cells, B-cell-depleted T cells, or PBMCs provided the cDNA or gDNA that served as material.

This clone was counted only a few times. Methods used by the authors: Amplification with reference gene primers provided the estimates of nucleated cell counts. Here immunoSEQ multiplex PCR was the method, and the copy in TCRdb shows in-frame clones only, minus some. The V and J calls and clone size are taken from that table; D and trimming were inferred from the DNA. This table holds 200,000 to 250,000 clones, about 80% found once. Germline V gives CDR1 MNHEY, CDR2 SMNVEV (reference sequence). The CDR3 is 13 residues long. Trimming removed 3 bases from V and 3 bases from J, with 9 bases in between. This TCR derives from a woman over 75 with acute or convalescent COVID-19. The chain recombines TRBV27 with TRBJ2-7; D is ambiguous. Sequenced material: peripheral blood. The CDR3 protein is CASSFSTDYEQYF. For the CDR3, the DNA is TGTGCCAGCAGTTTTTCGACTGACTACGAGCAGTACTTC.